This T cell receptor (beta chain) was obtained from a study of T cell clusters in autoimmune cytopenias. Whole-study findings and limits: Active autoimmune hepatitis patients had about 3-fold fewer exclusive TRB clusters than healthy donors.

Each sample's input was about 270 ng genomic DNA, some 34,000 genome equivalents. TRB rearrangements were amplified by touch-down multiplex PCR with mixed TRB-A/B primers. Reprocessing the multiplex PCR reads, TCRdb reports a single entry for every CDR3 protein and omits DNA. The sample has about 8,400 distinct CDR3 sequences, and its top ten clones hold roughly 20%. The CDR3 totals 13 residues. Germline V gives CDR1 SEHNR, CDR2 FQNEAQ (reference sequence). In terms of frequency, this clonotype is medium-sized (0.01 to 0.1%). Its target is unknown. The source material was peripheral blood. This receptor was obtained from a human donor with an autoimmune cytopenia or autoimmune hepatitis (not recorded which). The gene calls are TRBV7-9 and TRBJ1-2. The CDR3: CASSLEADYGYTF. Full variable domain (rest looked up from reference TRBV7-9 and TRBJ1-2): DTGVSQNPRHKITKRGQNVTFRCDPISEHNRLYWYRQTLGQGPEFLTYFQNEAQLEKSRLLSDRFSAERPKGSFSTLEIQRTEQGDSAMYLCASSLEADYGYTFGSGTRLTVV.